This entry lists 29 T cell receptor beta chains sequenced from one sample in a study of CD8 T cells in ankylosing spondylitis. TCRdb itself ran the 5' RACE reads through MiXCR, one entry per CDR3 protein. The table has 350,000 or so distinct CDR3 sequences, 11% seen once. Sequenced: blood, either unsorted or a sorted T cell fraction (not recorded which). These receptors all stem from a female donor with ankylosing spondylitis or in good health (not recorded which).

The V gene is TRBV20-1, the J gene TRBJ2-4; a weak D match, TRBD1 (6 bases). The V gene lost 8 bases and the J gene lost 0 bases, with 11 bases spanning the gap. There are 13 residues in the CDR3. Germline CDR1 and CDR2: DFQATT and SNEGSKA (reference sequence). CDR3 loop: CSHRVRAKNIQYF. The CDR3 DNA reads as TGCAGTCACAGGGTTAGAGCCAAAAACATTCAGTACTTC.

Of note for this clonotype: A much bigger clone sits one base away, suggesting this may be a read error. The chain is built from TRBV29-1 and TRBJ1-1; tentatively, D is TRBD1 (5 bases). This CDR3 region has 13 residues. The germline V gene encodes CDR1 SQVTM and CDR2 ANQGSEA. The CDR3 sequence: CSLDRDRNTEAFF. The CDR3 DNA reads TGCAGCCTTGACCGGGACCGGAACACTGAAGCTTTCTTT.

This clonotype showed up just a few times. The chain recombines TRBV5-1 with TRBJ1-2; D is uncertain. This CDR3 is 13 amino acids long. Trimming shortened V by 6 bases and J by 1 base, and 10 bases separated the two germline ends. Germline lookup yields CDR1 SGHRS and CDR2 YFSETQ. CDR3 sequence reads: CASKGDNNYGYTF. The CDR3 DNA reads as TGCGCCAGCAAGGGAGACAATAACTATGGCTACACCTTC.

This clonotype has just a few counts. V usage is TRBV14 and J usage is TRBJ2-1; no reliable D call. The V gene lost 4 bases and the J gene lost 2 bases, with 12 bases spanning the gap. This CDR3 comprises 15 residues. Germline loops: CDR1 SGHDN, CDR2 FVKESK. The CDR3 sequence: CASSLLTKPYNEQFF. Here the CDR3 DNA reads TGTGCCAGCAGCCTGTTAACAAAGCCCTACAATGAGCAGTTCTTC.

The DNA of the CDR3 is TGCGCCAGCAGCCAAGATCAGGGTTGGCCATACAATGAGCAGTTCTTC. This gives the protein CASSQDQGWPYNEQFF. This chain links TRBV4-3 with TRBJ2-1; D possibly corresponds to TRBD1 (5 bases). CDR1 LGHNA and CDR2 YSLEER come from the germline V gene. This CDR3 comprises 16 residues. The germline V and J ends were trimmed by 0 bases and 4 bases, with 13 bases remaining between them.

This clonotype was found many times. The V and J genes are TRBV5-1 and TRBJ2-1, with TRBD2 identical over 7 bases. Germline loops: CDR1 SGHRS, CDR2 YFSETQ. The CDR3 runs to 15 residues. Trimming at V came to 5 bases and at J to 4 bases, leaving 9 bases not matched to a gene. The CDR3 DNA reads TGCGCCAGCAGTTCCTCGGCGGGGGAGTACAATGAGCAGTTCTTC. Amino acids: CASSSSAGEYNEQFF.

The CDR3: CASSLERGAGQPQHF. The CDR3 nucleotides are TGTGCCAGCAGCCTTGAAAGGGGCGCGGGGCAGCCCCAGCATTTT. The chain couples TRBV7-8 to TRBJ1-5, with a tentative D call TRBD1 (5 bases). The CDR3 spans 15 residues. CDR1 is SGHVS, CDR2 FQNEAQ, per germline. V lost 5 bases and J lost 7, with 18 bases in between.

This clonotype was seen repeatedly, ten times or more. The chain carries TRBV7-2 and TRBJ1-5; 10 positions match TRBD1. Germline assignment: CDR1 SGHTA and CDR2 FQGNSA. The CDR3 length is 17 residues. Trimming at V came to 5 bases and at J to 5 bases, leaving 12 bases not matched to a gene. The CDR3 coding sequence is TGTGCCAGCAGCCGCCAGTCCGGGACAGGGGACGATCAGCCCCAGCATTTT. Protein sequence: CASSRQSGTGDDQPQHF.

The table lists this clonotype with a few counts. The chain is built from TRBV7-9 and TRBJ1-1; TRBD1 might be the D (6 bases). Germline V gives CDR1 SEHNR, CDR2 FQNEAQ (reference sequence). V was trimmed by 5 bases and J by 10 bases, leaving 11 bases between them. The CDR3 runs to 11 residues. The CDR3 sequence: CASSPGTRAFF. The CDR3 DNA sequence: TGTGCCAGCAGCCCGGGGACAAGAGCTTTCTTT.

This clonotype was detected many times. V is TRBV20-1 and J is TRBJ1-2; D is unclear. Germline CDR1 and CDR2: DFQATT and SNEGSKA (reference sequence). The V gene lost 3 bases and the J gene lost 4 bases, with 9 bases spanning the gap. The CDR3 contains 12 residues. The CDR3 bases are TGCAGTGCTAGTCCTGTTATCTATGGCTACACCTTC. This codes for CSASPVIYGYTF.

The table lists this clonotype with many counts. V usage is TRBV9 and J usage is TRBJ1-2; D may be TRBD1 (6 bases). The CDR3 contains 16 residues. V lost 4 bases and J lost 8, with 24 bases in between. CDR1 and CDR2 (germline): SGDLS, YYNGEE. Written as DNA, the CDR3 is TGTGCCAGCAGCTTAACATCTGGACAGCCGGGGCAAGGCTACACCTTC. Its protein is CASSLTSGQPGQGYTF. Looking up the rest from reference TRBV9 and TRBJ1-2 gives the full variable domain: DSGVTQTPKHLITATGQRVTLRCSPRSGDLSVYWYQQSLDQGLQFLIQYYNGEERAKGNILERFSAQQFPDLHSELNLSSLELGDSALYFCASSLTSGQPGQGYTFGSGTRLTVV.

The sample holds many counts of this clonotype. The rearrangement uses TRBV20-1 and TRBJ2-3; 9 bases map to TRBD2. The V and J ends lost 6 bases and 2 bases, in that order; junction bases with no gene match: 21. This CDR3 has 19 amino acids. Germline-derived CDR1 and CDR2 are DFQATT and SNEGSKA (reference sequence). The CDR3 loop reads CSAHNERAGGVINTDTQYF. CDR3 DNA sequence: TGCAGTGCCCATAACGAGCGAGCGGGAGGCGTCATTAACACAGATACGCAGTATTTT.

The V and J genes are TRBV10-3 and TRBJ2-4, with a tentative D call TRBD1 (6 bases). This CDR3 has 11 residues. The V gene lost 3 bases and the J gene lost 15 bases, with 12 bases spanning the gap. CDR1 and CDR2 (germline): ENHRY, SYGVKD. This chain's CDR3 is CAISDLQGAYF. The CDR3 coding sequence is TGTGCCATCAGTGACTTACAGGGCGCGTACTTC.

The table lists this clonotype with many counts. V usage is TRBV2 and J usage is TRBJ1-2, with TRBD1 as a possible D gene (5 bases). The CDR3 runs to 11 residues. V shed 10 bases and J shed 8 bases, with 14 bases lying between them. Germline V gene sequence: CDR1 SNHLY, CDR2 FYNNEI. The DNA of the CDR3 is TGTGCCAACTTCGATGGGGCCGGCTACACCTTC. This codes for CANFDGAGYTF.

This clonotype was seen repeatedly, ten times or more. This chain joins TRBV20-1 and TRBJ2-1; tentatively, D is TRBD1 (6 bases). The CDR3 consists of 11 residues. Per germline, CDR1 DFQATT and CDR2 SNEGSKA (reference sequence). The germline V and J ends were trimmed by 6 bases and 6 bases, with 9 bases remaining between them. This chain's CDR3 is CSAPRGNEQFF. CDR3 nucleotide sequence: TGCAGTGCCCCCAGGGGCAATGAGCAGTTCTTC.

This clonotype was observed many times. V is TRBV28 and J is TRBJ1-6; TRBD1 matches 8 bases. The germline V gene has CDR1 MDHEN and CDR2 SYDVKM. The CDR3 extends over 14 amino acids. V was pared by 7 bases and J by 8 bases, with 7 bases of the junction left unmatched. The CDR3 reads CASTMTGDHSPLHF. The CDR3 DNA reads TGTGCCAGCACTATGACAGGGGATCATTCACCCCTCCACTTT.

This clonotype was counted many times. The chain uses TRBV7-8 and TRBJ1-1; no firm D call. V dropped 6 bases and J dropped 1 base, with 15 bases sitting between them. Germline V gene data show CDR1 as SGHVS and CDR2 as FQNEAQ. This CDR3 is 15 amino acids long. CDR3 in amino acids: CASSEGRARNTEAFF. In DNA form, the CDR3 reads TGTGCCAGCAGTGAAGGGCGGGCCAGGAACACTGAAGCTTTCTTT. Based on the CDR3 plus reference TRBV7-8 and TRBJ1-1, the full variable domain is GAGVSQSPRYKVAKRGQDVALRCDPISGHVSLFWYQQALGQGPEFLTYFQNEAQLDKSGLPSDRFFAERPEGSVSTLKIQRTQQEDSAVYLCASSEGRARNTEAFFGQGTRLTVV.

This clonotype was recorded many times. The chain links TRBV7-8 to TRBJ2-3; 8 nucleotides agree with TRBD2. The CDR3 covers 16 residues. Unmatched junction bases numbered 9, after V lost 1 base and J lost 6 bases. Germline V lookup: CDR1 SGHVS, CDR2 FQNEAQ. The DNA for the CDR3 is TGTGCCAGCAGCTTAGATCGGCGGGGGGCCGGGGATACGCAGTATTTT. It translates to CASSLDRRGAGDTQYF.

The chain recombines TRBV2 with TRBJ2-1, with no clear D. CDR1 is SNHLY, CDR2 FYNNEI, per germline. The length of the CDR3 is 13 residues. The V gene lost 4 bases and the J gene lost 8 bases, with 12 bases spanning the gap. The CDR3 sequence is CASSGQGLDEQFF. CDR3 bases: TGTGCCAGCAGTGGACAAGGGCTCGATGAGCAGTTCTTC.

This clonotype was recorded a few times. The V gene is TRBV19, the J gene TRBJ1-1, with D possibly matching TRBD1 (6 bases). Per the germline V gene, CDR1 is LNHDA and CDR2 is SQIVND (reference sequence). The CDR3 spans 15 residues. V dropped 1 base and J dropped 1 base, with 10 bases sitting between them. The CDR3 loop reads CASSIGWTANTEAFF. The CDR3 DNA follows: TGTGCCAGTAGTATAGGGTGGACAGCGAACACTGAAGCTTTCTTT.

The chain carries TRBV3-1 and TRBJ1-6; D not certain. CDR3 length: 14 amino acids. Germline V lookup: CDR1 LGHDT, CDR2 YNNKEL (reference sequence). Trimming removed 2 bases at V and 7 bases at J, with 9 bases between. The DNA of the CDR3 is TGTGCCAGCAGCCAAATCGGAGAGAATTCACCCCTCCACTTT. It is translated as CASSQIGENSPLHF.

This clonotype was recorded at least ten times. The chain couples TRBV7-2 to TRBJ2-3; 13 positions agree with TRBD2. V dropped 5 bases and J dropped 5; count of bases not matched to a gene: 4. The CDR3 covers 15 residues. CDR1 SGHTA and CDR2 FQGNSA come from the germline V gene. CDR3: CASSRTSGGKDTQYF. CDR3 DNA: TGTGCCAGCAGCCGGACTAGCGGGGGAAAAGATACGCAGTATTTT.

This clonotype occurred many times. V usage is TRBV10-3 and J usage is TRBJ1-2; the match to TRBD1 covers 7 bases. Trimming took 1 base from V and 1 from J; bases not matched to a gene: 12. The CDR3 loop spans 18 amino acids. Germline V gene sequence: CDR1 ENHRY, CDR2 SYGVKD. The CDR3 loop is CAISEWKGASTNNYGYTF. The DNA for the CDR3 is TGTGCCATCAGTGAGTGGAAGGGGGCGTCGACCAATAACTATGGCTACACCTTC.

This clonotype showed up many times. In nucleotides, the CDR3 is TGTGCCAGCAGCGTAGGTGGACAAAACTACGAGCAGTACTTC. Translating gives CASSVGGQNYEQYF. The chain couples TRBV9 to TRBJ2-7; weak D call: TRBD1 (5 bases). The CDR3 is made up of 14 amino acids. CDR1 is SGDLS and CDR2 is YYNGEE in the germline V gene. V was pared by 0 bases and J by 3 bases, with 10 bases between.

Regarding this clonotype: A junction boundary mismatches the germline segment, possibly from a read error. The chain joins TRBV5-1 to TRBJ1-2; TRBD1 might be the D (5 bases). The CDR3 is made up of 15 amino acids. In germline, CDR1 is SGHRS, CDR2 YFSETQ. Here the CDR3 DNA reads TGCGCCAGCAGCCCCCGGGACCCGGGTTCCTATGGCGACACCTTC. Its translation is CASSPRDPGSYGDTF.

This clonotype has ten or more counts. The rearrangement uses TRBV20-1 and TRBJ2-5; D not resolved. Per the germline V gene, CDR1 is DFQATT and CDR2 is SNEGSKA (reference sequence). The CDR3 totals 13 residues. Trimming stripped 3 bases from V and 6 bases from J, with 14 bases between. The CDR3 DNA follows: TGCAGTGCTAGGGCGGTGGGGATACAGACCCAGTACTTC. As protein: CSARAVGIQTQYF.

There are many counts of this clonotype. The V gene is TRBV7-2, the J gene TRBJ2-5; either TRBD1 or TRBD2 may supply D (5 bases each). The CDR3 runs to 14 residues. CDR1 SGHTA and CDR2 FQGNSA come from the germline V gene. V lost 1 base and J lost 5, with 11 bases in between. Here the CDR3 DNA reads TGTGCCAGCAGCTTAGGAGGGGTGGGGGAGACCCAGTACTTC. Translation: CASSLGGVGETQYF. Looking up the rest from reference TRBV7-2 and TRBJ2-5 gives the full variable domain: GAGVSQSPSNKVTEKGKDVELRCDPISGHTALYWYRQSLGQGLEFLIYFQGNSAPDKSGLPSDRFSAERTGGSVSTLTIQRTQQEDSAVYLCASSLGGVGETQYFGPGTRLLVL.

This clonotype was found many times. The CDR3 loop is CASRPGSTDTQYF. The CDR3 DNA sequence: TGCGCCAGCCGACCTGGGTCGACAGATACGCAGTATTTT. The chain is built from TRBV10-2 and TRBJ2-3; D not resolved. V shed 8 bases and J shed 3 bases, with 12 bases lying between them. Germline CDR1 reads WSHSY; CDR2 reads SAAADI. The CDR3 has 13 amino acids.

This clonotype was seen at least ten times. The CDR3: CASSTCPELAKNIQYF. The CDR3 DNA follows: TGTGCCAGCAGCACCTGTCCAGAACTAGCCAAAAACATTCAGTACTTC. The J gene is TRBJ2-4, the V gene TRBV21-1; the table's D gene call, TRBD1, was not cross checked with the DNA. TRBV21-1 is assigned pseudogene status. CDR3 size: 16 residues.